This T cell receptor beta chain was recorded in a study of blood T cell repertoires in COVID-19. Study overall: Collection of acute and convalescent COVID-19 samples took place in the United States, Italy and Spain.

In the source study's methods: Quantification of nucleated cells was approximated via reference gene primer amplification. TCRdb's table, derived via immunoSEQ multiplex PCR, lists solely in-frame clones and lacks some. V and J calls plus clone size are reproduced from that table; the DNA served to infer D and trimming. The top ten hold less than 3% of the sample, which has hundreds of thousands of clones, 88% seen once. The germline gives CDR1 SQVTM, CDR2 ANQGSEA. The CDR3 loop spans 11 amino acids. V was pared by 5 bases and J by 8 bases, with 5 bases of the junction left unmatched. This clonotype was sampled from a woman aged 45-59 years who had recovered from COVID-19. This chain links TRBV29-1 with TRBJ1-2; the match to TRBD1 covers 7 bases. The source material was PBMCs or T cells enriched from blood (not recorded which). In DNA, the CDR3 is TGCAGCGTTCGGACAGGCATAGGCTACACCTTC. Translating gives CSVRTGIGYTF.